This record covers a single TCR beta chain. TCRdb's table, derived via immunoSEQ multiplex PCR, lists solely in-frame clones and lacks some. Here the sample spans approximately 500,000 clones, roughly 90% being singletons. These data come from a study of blood T cell repertoires in COVID-19. Study-wide context: Specimens from acute and convalescent COVID-19 originated in the United States, Italy and Spain.

Assignment of participants to cohorts was predicated upon participant-reported clinical history. The CDR3 has 14 residues. Trimming removed 1 base at V and 6 bases at J, with 10 bases between. The germline gives CDR1 LNHDA, CDR2 SQIVND (reference sequence). The chain combines TRBV19 with TRBJ1-5; D is unresolved. Sequenced material: PBMCs or T cells enriched from blood (not recorded which). The TCR sequence derives from a woman in her thirties or forties who had recovered from COVID-19. The CDR3 DNA is TGTGCCAGTAGTATAGGGTCCGACATTCAGCCCCAGCATTTT. Amino acids: CASSIGSDIQPQHF.